This is a list of T cell receptor beta chains from one sample in a study of beta chain features in type 1 diabetes. Sequenced by immunoSEQ multiplex PCR; TCRdb stores in-frame clones only, minus some. Of 550,000 to 850,000 clones listed, around 15% are singletons. Material: naive CD4+ T cells from blood. The receptors derive from a man aged 18 to 35 with type 1 diabetes. The CDR3 runs from the conserved cysteine through the conserved F or W. Fields, in order: J gene, D gene, clone size, V gene, CDR3 protein, CDR3 DNA. A D gene is named only where the DNA matches it firmly. For some rows the clone size is stated as once, few or many, or as a class when expanded; others skip it.

TRBJ2-5 TRBD1 few TRBV6-5 CASSDRVGTQYF TGTGCCAGCAGCGACAGGGTGGGGACCCAGTACTTC
TRBJ1-6 TRBD1 - TRBV5-1 CASSLQDRDNSPLHF TGCGCCAGCAGCCTGCAGGACAGGGATAATTCACCCCTCCACTTT
TRBJ2-5 - - TRBV11-2 CASSLVGQVESQYF TGTGCCAGCAGCTTAGTTGGGCAGGTCGAGTCCCAGTACTTC
TRBJ2-7 - - TRBV2 CASSEGALPLYEQYF TGTGCCAGCAGTGAAGGCGCCCTACCCCTCTACGAGCAGTACTTC
TRBJ1-3 TRBD1 few TRBV18 CASSPNGQGPSGNTIYF TGTGCCAGCTCACCAAACGGACAGGGACCCTCTGGAAACACCATATATTTT
TRBJ2-5 - few TRBV6-1 CATDPRYQETQYF TGTGCCACCGACCCAAGGTACCAAGAGACCCAGTACTTC
TRBJ2-5 - - TRBV7-6 CASSLHEGETQYF TGTGCCAGCAGCCTGCATGAGGGAGAGACCCAGTACTTC
TRBJ1-2 - - TRBV7-7 CASSIPRQGTNYGYTF TGTGCCAGCAGCATCCCTCGTCAGGGGACTAACTATGGCTACACCTTC
TRBJ1-1 TRBD1 few TRBV28 CASIRGDRGNTEAFF TGTGCCAGCATCCGCGGGGACAGGGGGAACACTGAAGCTTTCTTT
TRBJ1-4 - - TRBV4-1 CASSQGRTTTNEKLFF TGCGCCAGCAGCCAGGGCAGGACGACAACTAATGAAAAACTGTTTTTT
TRBJ2-7 - few TRBV7-3 CASSLRAGQTAEQYF TGTGCCAGCAGCTTAAGGGCCGGACAGACGGCCGAGCAGTACTTC
TRBJ2-5 - - TRBV6-5 CASRDGLAQYF TGTGCCAGCAGAGACGGCCTGGCCCAGTACTTC
TRBJ1-2 TRBD1 - TRBV6-1 CATRTGLGYTF TGTGCCACCCGGACAGGGTTGGGCTACACCTTC
TRBJ2-5 - - TRBV10-3 CAISESQLETQYF TGTGCCATCAGTGAGAGTCAGCTGGAGACCCAGTACTTC